This TCR beta chain derives from a study of blood T cell repertoires in COVID-19. Overall study context: Spain, Italy and the United States supplied samples that represented acute and convalescent COVID-19. Sample material is recorded as cDNA or gDNA derived from T cells, B-cell-depleted T cells, or PBMCs.

Per the authors' pipeline: Using reference gene primer amplification, nucleated cell counts were estimated. Assay: immunoSEQ multiplex PCR; the TCRdb copy retains only in-frame clones and omits some. For V, J and clone size, that table is used; D and trimming come from the DNA. The table lists some 98,000 clones, 65% to 90% of them singletons, with approximately 11% in the top ten. Germline V gene lookup returns CDR1 MNHEY and CDR2 SMNVEV (reference sequence). The CDR3 totals 17 residues. The ends lost 3 bases at V and 1 base at J; junction bases unmatched: 6. Source material: peripheral blood. V gene TRBV27 combines with J gene TRBJ2-2; 9 bases agree with TRBD2. The sequence was obtained from a man between 65 and 85 years old with active or convalescent COVID-19. DNA for the CDR3: TGTGCCAGCAGTTTTATAGCGGGGGTCTTGAACACCGGGGAGCTGTTTTTT. Amino acid sequence: CASSFIAGVLNTGELFF.